This T cell receptor beta chain came from a study of CD8 T cells in Susac syndrome. It was with random hexamers that roughly 0.45 to 1 ug RNA was reverse transcribed. TCRdb reprocessed the immunoSEQ multiplex PCR reads via MiXCR and lists one record per CDR3 protein. Here the sample spans tens of thousands of distinct CDR3 sequences, around 94% being singletons. The origin of this receptor is a human donor in good health. Sample: CD8+ T cells from PBMCs.

CDR3 in DNA: TGCAGTGCTAGAGCAGAAGAGACAGGAAGTTCACCCCTCCACTTT. Its translation is CSARAEETGSSPLHF. This rearrangement joins TRBV20-1 to TRBJ1-6, with a possible D match to TRBD1 (6 bases). Per the germline V gene, CDR1 is DFQATT and CDR2 is SNEGSKA (reference sequence). V was cut by 1 base and J by 9 bases, with 16 bases left in between. The CDR3 runs 15 residues.